This passage covers 31 T cell receptor beta chains from one sample sequenced in a study of human T cells and chemical hapten exposure. TCRdb reprocessed the RACE reads with MiXCR, giving one entry per CDR3 protein. The sample lists about 120,000 distinct CDR3 sequences; roughly 14% were seen once. The time point is: pre-sensitization, week 0. Treatment noted: therapeutic diphenylcyclopropenone sensitization with weekly scalp DPC. The sequenced sample was whole blood, obtained in connection with sensitization to the hapten diphenylcyclopropenone (DPC). The receptors originated from a young woman with alopecia areata. Some clones in this sample may be carry-over from other donors' samples.

V is TRBV12-3 or TRBV12-4 and J is TRBJ1-2; perhaps TRBD1 as D (5 bases). The CDR3 runs to 13 residues. Trimming took off 6 bases at V and 13 bases at J, with 21 bases between the two ends. This chain's CDR3 is CASRLPGTPSLTF. The CDR3 nucleotides are TGTGCCAGCAGGCTCCCAGGGACTCCCTCCCTCACCTTC.

This clonotype was seen only a few times. V is TRBV29-1 and J is TRBJ1-1; tentatively, D is TRBD1 (5 bases). The germline V gene encodes CDR1 SQVTM and CDR2 ANQGSEA. CDR3 length equals 11 residues. CDR3 amino acids: CSGTGNTEAFF. The CDR3 DNA reads TGCAGTGGTACAGGGAACACTGAAGCTTTCTTT.

The DNA for the CDR3 is TGCAGCGTTGAAGAGGCGCTAGCGGGGGCCCTTGGGGTCAATGAGCAGTTCTTC. As protein: CSVEEALAGALGVNEQFF. The chain employs TRBV29-1 and TRBJ2-1, with 10 bases matching TRBD2. The J segment lost 6 bases and the V segment lost 0 bases, leaving 14 bases of the junction unmatched. There are 18 residues in the CDR3. The V gene's germline CDR1 is SQVTM and CDR2 ANQGSEA.

This chain uses TRBV2 with TRBJ1-6; D gene uncertain. This CDR3 comprises 15 residues. Germline assignment: CDR1 SNHLY and CDR2 FYNNEI. Deletions cut 10 bases from V and 0 bases from J, with 13 bases between. The chain's CDR3 is CATKVLSSYNSPLHF. The CDR3 DNA sequence: TGTGCCACAAAGGTTTTAAGCTCCTATAATTCACCCCTCCACTTT.

A few counts support this clonotype. The chain employs TRBV7-2 and TRBJ2-3; possibly TRBD1 or TRBD2 for D (5 bases each). CDR3 length: 15 residues. In germline, CDR1 is SGHTA, CDR2 FQGNSA. V was shortened by 5 bases and J by 4 bases, with 16 bases between the two germline ends. In DNA form, the CDR3 reads TGTGCCAGCAGCCCTAGTGGGGCCGGGGCAGATACGCAGTATTTT. This codes for CASSPSGAGADTQYF.

This clonotype appeared many times. The rearrangement joins TRBV4-3 to TRBJ2-2; no definite D call. The CDR3 is made up of 15 amino acids. Germline loops: CDR1 LGHNA, CDR2 YSLEER. Trimming left V 0 bases short and J 11 bases short, with 16 bases between. Here the CDR3 reads CASSQDLFFKEELFF. In DNA form, the CDR3 reads TGCGCCAGCAGCCAAGATCTGTTCTTTAAGGAAGAGCTGTTTTTT.

This clonotype showed up just a few times. The chain has TRBV6-2 or TRBV6-3 and TRBJ2-7; 8 bases align to TRBD1. CDR1 MNHEY and CDR2 SVGEGT come from the germline V gene. The CDR3 covers 14 residues. V was pared by 5 bases and J by 5 bases, with 8 bases of the junction left unmatched. CDR3 sequence reads: CASSLRGPGNEQYF. The CDR3 DNA is TGTGCCAGCAGTCTCAGGGGGCCAGGTAACGAGCAGTACTTC.

The V call is TRBV12-3 or TRBV12-4, the J call TRBJ2-1; 8 positions match TRBD2. This CDR3 region has 15 residues. The V gene end was trimmed by 5 bases and the J gene end by 3 bases; junction bases not matched to a gene: 6. CDR3 amino acids: CASSPSGFYYNEQFF. CDR3 in DNA: TGTGCCAGCAGTCCTAGCGGGTTCTACTACAATGAGCAGTTCTTC.

This clonotype was seen repeatedly, ten times or more. CDR3 nucleotides: TGCGCCAGCAGCCAAGATCGCGGGGACCCCTACGAGCAGTACTTC. It translates to CASSQDRGDPYEQYF. The chain combines TRBV4-3 with TRBJ2-7; TRBD2 might be the D (6 bases). Germline CDR1 and CDR2: LGHNA and YSLEER. V was cut by 0 bases and J by 2 bases, with 11 bases left in between. There are 15 residues in the CDR3.

This clonotype was counted between two and nine times. The gene calls are TRBV7-2 and TRBJ2-1; TRBD2 aligns across 8 bases. The V and J ends lost 5 bases and 7 bases, in that order; junction bases with no gene match: 10. The CDR3 runs to 15 residues. Germline V lookup: CDR1 SGHTA, CDR2 FQGNSA. CDR3 sequence (DNA): TGTGCCAGCAGCAGAGACGGGGGGGCGAGGAATGAGCAGTTCTTC. Residues: CASSRDGGARNEQFF.

This clonotype was seen ten or more times. The V call is TRBV6-5, the J call TRBJ2-5; D could derive from TRBD1 or TRBD2 (6 bases each). With 7 bases removed from V and 2 bases from J, the gap between germline ends came to 20 bases. Germline CDR1 reads MNHEY; CDR2 reads SVGAGI. This CDR3 region has 16 residues. DNA for the CDR3: TGTGCCAGCACTCAATGGGTAGGGGGGCCGCAAGAGACCCAGTACTTC. Its translation: CASTQWVGGPQETQYF.

This clonotype came up a few times. The genes are TRBV3-1 and TRBJ1-2; D uncertain. The length of the CDR3 is 12 residues. The germline V gene encodes CDR1 LGHDT and CDR2 YNNKEL (reference sequence). Trimming stripped 1 base from V and 4 bases from J, with 4 bases between. The CDR3 sequence: CASSQVSYGYTF. Written as DNA, the CDR3 is TGTGCCAGCAGCCAAGTGTCCTATGGCTACACCTTC.

The V call is TRBV6-5, the J call TRBJ1-1, with 8 bases that match TRBD1. CDR1 MNHEY and CDR2 SVGAGI come from the germline V gene. There are 14 residues in the CDR3. V lost 2 bases, J lost 7 bases, and 6 bases stayed unmatched. The CDR3 region is CASSYDRGGGEAFF. The CDR3 region has the DNA TGTGCCAGCAGTTACGACAGGGGTGGTGGTGAAGCTTTCTTT.

The chain is built from TRBV4-3 and TRBJ1-1; D might be TRBD1 (5 bases). This CDR3 spans 17 amino acids. V was pared by 0 bases and J by 1 base, with 15 bases between. Germline V gene lookup returns CDR1 LGHNA and CDR2 YSLEER. The CDR3 region has the DNA TGCGCCAGCAGCCAAGAACCGGGACTGAGGAAGAACACTGAAGCTTTCTTT. Translated: CASSQEPGLRKNTEAFF.

This clonotype appeared a few times. The chain combines TRBV10-2 with TRBJ2-3, with unresolved D. In germline, CDR1 is WSHSY, CDR2 SAAADI. V gave up 4 bases and J gave up 6 bases, with 14 bases separating them. The CDR3 has 14 amino acids. The CDR3 reads CASSGSPSTDTQYF. Here the CDR3 DNA reads TGCGCCAGCAGTGGTTCCCCTAGTACGGATACGCAGTATTTT.

The chain uses TRBV7-6 and TRBJ2-3; no firm D call. V was pared by 5 bases and J by 2 bases, with 8 bases between. CDR1 is SGHVS and CDR2 is FNYEAQ in the germline V gene. The CDR3 consists of 13 residues. In nucleotides, the CDR3 is TGTGCCAGCAGCCCTCCCACCACAGATACGCAGTATTTT. Protein product: CASSPPTTDTQYF.

This clonotype has a handful of counts. This rearrangement joins TRBV2 to TRBJ2-1; 11 bases are a match to TRBD2. Per germline, CDR1 SNHLY and CDR2 FYNNEI. This CDR3 comprises 15 residues. Losses at the gene ends were 4 bases for V and 6 bases for J; bases not matched to a gene: 5. The CDR3 sequence: CASSASSGGANEQFF. CDR3 bases: TGTGCCAGCAGTGCGAGTAGCGGGGGGGCCAATGAGCAGTTCTTC.

This clonotype was counted ten times or more. The CDR3 here is CASSQPGPAETQYF. CDR3 in DNA: TGTGCCAGCAGCCAACCTGGACCGGCGGAGACCCAGTACTTC. The V and J genes are TRBV4-2 and TRBJ2-5, with D uncertain. Germline V gene sequence: CDR1 LGHNA, CDR2 YNFKEQ. The CDR3 loop spans 14 amino acids. V lost 2 bases and J lost 5, with 12 bases in between.

In its sample, this clonotype was seen a few times. The gene calls are TRBV4-2 and TRBJ2-3; no reliable D call. Between the trimmed V and J ends, which lost 1 base and 0 bases, there was a span of 5 bases. The CDR3 is 14 amino acids. The germline CDR1 and CDR2 sequences are LGHNA and YNFKEQ. CDR3 sequence (DNA): TGTGCCAGCAGCCAAGTCGGGAGCACAGATACGCAGTATTTT. This codes for CASSQVGSTDTQYF.

In this sample, this clonotype turned up a few times. This chain joins TRBV9 and TRBJ2-3, with 8 bases lining up with TRBD2. Germline V gene lookup returns CDR1 SGDLS and CDR2 YYNGEE. With V trimmed by 7 bases and J by 3 bases, 7 bases remained unmatched. The CDR3 is made up of 14 amino acids. The CDR3 region has the DNA TGTGCCAGCGGACGGGGGGGCTCGACAGATACGCAGTATTTT. Translated, it gives CASGRGGSTDTQYF.

This chain links TRBV5-5 with TRBJ1-1, with D possibly matching TRBD1 (5 bases). The CDR3 has 15 amino acids. The V gene lost 3 bases and the J gene lost 2 bases, with 14 bases spanning the gap. Per the germline V gene, CDR1 is SGHKS and CDR2 is YYEKEE (reference sequence). The CDR3 sequence: CASSYGPGVNTEAFF. The DNA of the CDR3 is TGTGCCAGCAGCTACGGACCGGGGGTCAACACTGAAGCTTTCTTT.

In its sample, this clonotype was seen a few times. At one end, the junction sequence differs from germline, possibly due to a read error. The J gene is TRBJ2-7, the V gene TRBV12-3 or TRBV12-4; 7 bases are shared with TRBD2. The CDR3 loop spans 13 amino acids. CDR3 coding DNA: TGTGCCAGCAGTCTCCTTGGGGGGGAGGTGCCCCTTTTC. Encoded protein: CASSLLGGEVPLF.

The rearrangement uses TRBV28 and TRBJ1-6, with 8 bases fitting TRBD1. From germline, CDR1 is MDHEN and CDR2 SYDVKM. The length of the CDR3 is 12 residues. V was pared by 7 bases and J by 11 bases, with 4 bases of the junction left unmatched. The DNA for the CDR3 is TGTGCCAGCAATATACAGGGGGCACCCCTCCACTTT. Translation gives CASNIQGAPLHF.

This clonotype was recorded a few times. This chain uses TRBV19 with TRBJ2-3, with D unclear. The CDR3 has 15 amino acids. Germline V gene sequence: CDR1 LNHDA, CDR2 SQIVND (reference sequence). V lost 3 bases and J 4 bases, leaving 14 bases between the germline ends. The chain's CDR3 is CASSIPYPAPDTQYF. CDR3 coding DNA: TGTGCCAGTAGTATCCCGTACCCGGCCCCAGATACGCAGTATTTT.

The table lists this clonotype with a few counts. This sequence joins TRBV6-1 and TRBJ2-7; 9 bases fit TRBD1. Germline V gene data show CDR1 as MNHNS and CDR2 as SASEGT. The CDR3 length is 13 residues. J was trimmed by 5 bases and V by 7 bases; bases with no gene match: 6. The CDR3 spells CASTGTGYHEQYF. The CDR3 nucleotides read TGTGCCAGCACCGGGACAGGGTACCACGAGCAGTACTTC.

This clonotype was observed at least ten times. The DNA for the CDR3 is TGTGCCAGCAGCAGGGACAGGGGGGGGACTGAAGCTTTCTTT. Translation gives CASSRDRGGTEAFF. V usage is TRBV5-4 and J usage is TRBJ1-1, with TRBD1 matching over 11 bases. V shed 4 bases, J shed 5 bases, and the junction held 4 bases outside the gene matches. Per the germline V gene, CDR1 is SGHNT and CDR2 is YYREEE (reference sequence). The CDR3 totals 14 residues. Full variable domain (remainder filled in from reference TRBV5-4 and TRBJ1-1): ETGVTQSPTHLIKTRGQQVTLRCSSQSGHNTVSWYQQALGQGPQFIFQYYREEENGRGNFPPRFSGLQFPNYSSELNVNALELDDSALYLCASSRDRGGTEAFFGQGTRLTVV.

The chain combines TRBV11-2 with TRBJ2-1, with a tentative D call TRBD1 (5 bases). The CDR3 is 11 amino acids. The V gene lost 3 bases and the J gene lost 13 bases, with 10 bases spanning the gap. Germline CDR1 and CDR2: SGHAT and FQNNGV. The CDR3 region has the DNA TGTGCCAGCAGCTTTCGAAGGGGACAGTTCTTC. It translates to CASSFRRGQFF.

This clonotype has only a few counts. V usage is TRBV29-1 and J usage is TRBJ2-1, with 12 bases aligning to TRBD1. The V gene's germline CDR1 is SQVTM and CDR2 ANQGSEA. The CDR3 runs to 15 residues. Trimming cost V 2 bases and J 7 bases; bases outside gene matches: 6. The CDR3 loop is CSVEPGQGAVNEQFF. The CDR3 DNA sequence: TGCAGCGTTGAACCGGGACAGGGGGCTGTAAATGAGCAGTTCTTC.

This clonotype was seen only a few times. The chain's CDR3 is CASSLSHYTDTQYF. The DNA of the CDR3 is TGTGCCAGCAGCTTGTCTCATTACACAGATACGCAGTATTTT. The V gene is TRBV5-4, the J gene TRBJ2-3; D gene unclear. CDR3 length: 14 residues. V shed 1 base and J shed 2 bases, with 8 bases lying between them. Germline V gives CDR1 SGHNT, CDR2 YYREEE (reference sequence).

The V gene is TRBV18, the J gene TRBJ1-5; 7 bases are shared with TRBD1. Per the germline V gene, CDR1 is KGHSH and CDR2 is LQKENI. The ends lost 3 bases at V and 2 bases at J; junction bases unmatched: 4. The CDR3 extends over 15 amino acids. CDR3 sequence (DNA): TGTGCCAGCTCACCGACAGGGAATGGCAATCAGCCCCAGCATTTT. Amino acids: CASSPTGNGNQPQHF.

This chain uses TRBV3-1 with TRBJ1-1, with D perhaps matching TRBD1 (5 bases). This CDR3 is built from 13 residues. The germline gives CDR1 LGHDT, CDR2 YNNKEL (reference sequence). Trimming took off 0 bases at V and 9 bases at J, with 11 bases between the two ends. The CDR3: CASSQDAGRKAFF. As DNA, the CDR3 is TGTGCCAGCAGCCAAGACGCAGGGCGAAAAGCTTTCTTT. Together with reference TRBV3-1 and TRBJ1-1, the CDR3 gives the full variable domain: DTAVSQTPKYLVTQMGNDKSIKCEQNLGHDTMYWYKQDSKKFLKIMFSYNNKELIINETVPNRFSPKSPDKAHLNLHINSLELGDSAVYFCASSQDAGRKAFFGQGTRLTVV.